What follows are 21 T cell receptor beta chains derived from one specimen sequenced in a study of blood T cell repertoires in COVID-19. The repertoire was sequenced with immunoSEQ multiplex PCR; TCRdb's copy has only in-frame clones and lacks some. This sample has more than 250,000 clones; roughly 90% occur once, and the top ten carry 5% to 7.5%. The specimen sequenced was peripheral blood. These TCRs come from a man younger than 30 who had recovered from COVID-19.

This clone came up a few times. This chain links TRBV7-2 with TRBJ2-3; 8 bases line up with TRBD2. Germline V gene data show CDR1 as SGHTA and CDR2 as FQGNSA. The junction had 11 bases not matched to a gene; V was cut back by 1 base and J by 2 bases. The CDR3 has 18 amino acids. CDR3 sequence (DNA): TGTGCCAGCAGCTTAGGACTTGGAGCGGGGGCCTCCACAGATACGCAGTATTTT. Protein: CASSLGLGAGASTDTQYF.

This clone was counted a single time. The same CDR3 also results from other DNA sequences found in this sample. The chain employs TRBV18 and TRBJ2-1; TRBD2 aligns across 11 bases. The CDR3 runs 15 residues. V lost 0 bases, J lost 6 bases, and 1 base stayed unmatched. Germline V gene sequence: CDR1 KGHSH, CDR2 LQKENI. The chain's CDR3 is CASSPPLAGGNEQFF. The DNA for the CDR3 is TGTGCCAGCTCACCACCTCTAGCGGGAGGCAATGAGCAGTTCTTC.

This chain links TRBV5-1 with TRBJ2-7; TRBD1 matches at 9 bases. Germline CDR1 is SGHRS and CDR2 is YFSETQ. This CDR3 spans 17 amino acids. J gave up 0 bases and V 4 bases, and 11 bases lay outside the gene matches. CDR3 DNA sequence: TGCGCCAGCAGCGTAGAGGGACAGGGTTTCAGCTCCTACGAGCAGTACTTC. It specifies CASSVEGQGFSSYEQYF.

This chain links TRBV9 with TRBJ2-3; unclear D gene. Germline V gene lookup returns CDR1 SGDLS and CDR2 YYNGEE. With 0 bases removed from V and 3 bases from J, the gap between germline ends came to 5 bases. The CDR3 has 13 residues. CDR3 nucleotide sequence: TGTGCCAGCAGCGTAGGGGCTACAGATACGCAGTATTTT. Its protein product is CASSVGATDTQYF.

The gene calls are TRBV2 and TRBJ2-3; 9 nucleotides align to TRBD2. The length of the CDR3 is 17 residues. The V segment lost 6 bases and the J segment 5 bases; nucleotides outside the gene matches: 15. The germline V gene encodes CDR1 SNHLY and CDR2 FYNNEI. CDR3 sequence: CASRGAGLADVGDTQYF. The CDR3 coding sequence is TGTGCCAGCAGGGGGGCGGGACTAGCAGACGTTGGAGATACGCAGTATTTT.

The gene calls are TRBV9 and TRBJ2-1, with 10 positions matching TRBD2. V was clipped by 0 bases and J by 4 bases; unmatched bases: 16. From germline, CDR1 is SGDLS and CDR2 YYNGEE. There are 20 residues in the CDR3. CDR3 bases: TGTGCCAGCAGCGTAGGGGGAGGGACTAGCGCTGCGAAATGGTACAATGAGCAGTTCTTC. It encodes CASSVGGGTSAAKWYNEQFF.

This clone showed up just once. The rearrangement links TRBV10-3 to TRBJ1-6, with a tentative D call TRBD1 (5 bases). The CDR3 runs 17 residues. Between the trimmed V and J ends, which lost 0 bases and 2 bases, there was a span of 11 bases. CDR1 ENHRY and CDR2 SYGVKD come from the germline V gene. The CDR3 nucleotides are TGTGCCATCAGTGAGTCGACCCAGGGAACCTATAATTCACCCCTCCACTTT. It encodes CAISESTQGTYNSPLHF.

This sequence joins TRBV4-1 and TRBJ2-1, with a tentative D call TRBD2 (5 bases). V dropped 0 bases and J dropped 2 bases, with 17 bases sitting between them. This CDR3 has 18 residues. Germline values: CDR1 MGHRA, CDR2 YSYEKL. CDR3 nucleotides: TGCGCCAGCAGCCAAGACAGCTCGAGGGCTATAACCTACAATGAGCAGTTCTTC. Translated: CASSQDSSRAITYNEQFF.

The rearrangement joins TRBV19 to TRBJ1-5; D is unclear. The CDR3 runs to 15 residues. Trimming removed 3 bases from V and 5 bases from J, with 14 bases in between. Germline V gives CDR1 LNHDA, CDR2 SQIVND (reference sequence). This CDR3 is CASSISLFGDQPQHF. The CDR3, as DNA: TGTGCCAGTAGTATTTCCTTATTCGGGGATCAGCCCCAGCATTTT.

The rearrangement joins TRBV29-1 to TRBJ1-2, with no clear D. This CDR3 is 11 amino acids long. Trimming took 6 bases from V and 5 from J, leaving 10 bases between them. Germline V gives CDR1 SQVTM, CDR2 ANQGSEA. Written as DNA, the CDR3 is TGCAGCGTGCCACGCGAGTATGGCTACACCTTC. This gives the protein CSVPREYGYTF.

The chain uses TRBV6-5 and TRBJ2-3, with 7 bases aligning to TRBD2. Germline CDR1 and CDR2: MNHEY and SVGAGI. Germline trimming cut 1 base from V and 5 bases from J; bases unmatched to any gene: 3. This CDR3 is built from 14 residues. CDR3 in amino acids: CASSYWSGGDTQYF. DNA of the CDR3: TGTGCCAGCAGTTACTGGTCGGGGGGAGATACGCAGTATTTT.

V gene TRBV19 combines with J gene TRBJ2-4; tentative D call: TRBD1 (8 bases). This CDR3 is 14 amino acids long. The V gene lost 4 bases and the J gene lost 6 bases, with 13 bases spanning the gap. CDR1 LNHDA and CDR2 SQIVND come from the germline V gene (reference sequence). CDR3 DNA sequence: TGTGCCAGTAGTACTACAGGGGGGGCAAACATTCAGTACTTC. Its protein is CASSTTGGANIQYF. Together with reference TRBV19 and TRBJ2-4, the CDR3 gives the full variable domain: DGGITQSPKYLFRKEGQNVTLSCEQNLNHDAMYWYRQDPGQGLRLIYYSQIVNDFQKGDIAEGYSVSREKKESFPLTVTSAQKNPTAFYLCASSTTGGANIQYFGAGTRLSVL.

V gene TRBV19 combines with J gene TRBJ2-1; TRBD1 aligns across 8 bases. The V gene's germline CDR1 is LNHDA and CDR2 SQIVND (reference sequence). The ends lost 3 bases at V and 2 bases at J; junction bases unmatched: 3. The CDR3 sequence is 15 residues long. The chain's CDR3 is CASSMAGGAYNEQFF. The CDR3 nucleotides read TGTGCCAGTAGTATGGCAGGGGGCGCCTACAATGAGCAGTTCTTC. The full variable domain, in which reference TRBV19 and TRBJ2-1 provide the parts outside the CDR3, is DGGITQSPKYLFRKEGQNVTLSCEQNLNHDAMYWYRQDPGQGLRLIYYSQIVNDFQKGDIAEGYSVSREKKESFPLTVTSAQKNPTAFYLCASSMAGGAYNEQFFGPGTRLTVL.

The chain employs TRBV11-1 and TRBJ1-2; 7 bases map to TRBD1. Trimming cost V 3 bases and J 8 bases; bases outside gene matches: 3. The CDR3 contains 12 residues. CDR1 and CDR2 (germline): SGHAT, FQDESV (reference sequence). The CDR3 protein is CASSFRGRGYTF. CDR3 sequence (DNA): TGTGCCAGCAGCTTCAGGGGGAGAGGCTACACCTTC.

This clone came up once. The chain employs TRBV12-5 and TRBJ1-1, with D perhaps matching TRBD1 (6 bases). V was trimmed by 4 bases and J by 6 bases, leaving 9 bases between them. The germline V gene has CDR1 LGHNT and CDR2 FRNRAP. The CDR3 extends over 12 amino acids. The CDR3: CASGSGGPEAFF. In nucleotides, the CDR3 is TGTGCTAGTGGTTCGGGGGGCCCTGAAGCTTTCTTT.

The gene calls are TRBV6-6 and TRBJ2-7; 8 positions agree with TRBD1. This CDR3 is built from 14 residues. The V segment lost 2 bases and the J segment 5 bases; nucleotides outside the gene matches: 5. Per the germline V gene, CDR1 is MNHNY and CDR2 is SVGAGI (reference sequence). CDR3: CASSYTSGGDEQYF. DNA for the CDR3: TGTGCCAGCAGTTACACGTCAGGGGGCGACGAGCAGTACTTC.

This clone was observed a handful of times. The chain uses TRBV11-2 and TRBJ1-1; tentative D call: TRBD1 (5 bases). CDR1 is SGHAT and CDR2 is FQNNGV in the germline V gene. Trimming left V 2 bases short and J 0 bases short, with 7 bases between. This CDR3 has 14 amino acids. CDR3 sequence reads: CASSLRQLNTEAFF. CDR3 in DNA: TGTGCCAGCAGCTTAAGACAGTTGAACACTGAAGCTTTCTTT.

The chain recombines TRBV4-2 with TRBJ1-1; no definite D call. The CDR3 contains 13 residues. Trimming cost V 1 base and J 1 base, with 4 bases left between them. CDR1 is LGHNA and CDR2 is YNFKEQ in the germline V gene. CDR3 sequence (DNA): TGTGCCAGCAGCCAAGTTCAGAACACTGAAGCTTTCTTT. Its protein is CASSQVQNTEAFF.

The CDR3 reads CASINMGANTEAFF. The CDR3 DNA reads TGTGCCAGTATTAATATGGGGGCGAACACTGAAGCTTTCTTT. The chain uses TRBV19 and TRBJ1-1; a possible D gene is TRBD1 (6 bases). Trimming left V 7 bases short and J 1 base short, with 13 bases between. The CDR3 has 14 residues. Germline assignment: CDR1 LNHDA and CDR2 SQIVND (reference sequence).

The chain recombines TRBV19 with TRBJ2-7; D remains unclear. Germline CDR1 is LNHDA and CDR2 is SQIVND (reference sequence). Between the trimmed V and J ends, which lost 1 base and 0 bases, there was a span of 10 bases. This CDR3 contains 15 residues. In DNA form, the CDR3 reads TGTGCCAGTAGTATAGGACTTGGAGACTCCTACGAGCAGTACTTC. Translating it yields CASSIGLGDSYEQYF.

The chain recombines TRBV7-2 with TRBJ2-1; 7 bases are a match to TRBD2. The germline V gene encodes CDR1 SGHTA and CDR2 FQGNSA. The CDR3 sequence is 15 residues long. With V trimmed by 1 base and J by 3 bases, 3 bases remained unmatched. This CDR3 is CASSLVTGGYNEQFF. As DNA, the CDR3 is TGTGCCAGCAGCTTAGTTACGGGGGGCTACAATGAGCAGTTCTTC.